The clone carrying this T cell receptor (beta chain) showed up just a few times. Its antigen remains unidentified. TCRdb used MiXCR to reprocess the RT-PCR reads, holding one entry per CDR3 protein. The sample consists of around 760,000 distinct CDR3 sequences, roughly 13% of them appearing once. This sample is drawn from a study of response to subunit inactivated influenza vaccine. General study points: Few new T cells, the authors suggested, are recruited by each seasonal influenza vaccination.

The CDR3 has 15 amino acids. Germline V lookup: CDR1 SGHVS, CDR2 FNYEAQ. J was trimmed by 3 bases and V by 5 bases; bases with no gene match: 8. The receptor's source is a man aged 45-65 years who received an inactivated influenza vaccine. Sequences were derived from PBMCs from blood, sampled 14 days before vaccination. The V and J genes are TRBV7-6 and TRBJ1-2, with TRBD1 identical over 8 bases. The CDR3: CASSPGTGGDYGYTF. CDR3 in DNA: TGTGCCAGCAGCCCAGGGACAGGCGGGGACTATGGCTACACCTTC.